This TCR beta chain comes out of a study of blood T cell repertoires in COVID-19. The overall study: In each case, the material was cDNA or gDNA derived from T cells, B-cell-depleted T cells, or PBMCs.

Authors' methods: From reference gene primer amplification, estimates of nucleated cell counts were derived. The table came from immunoSEQ multiplex PCR; TCRdb's copy has only in-frame clones and leaves some out. Clonal size and the V and J genes are those of that table, whereas D and trimming came from the DNA. The repertoire consists of over 200,000 clones, with about four fifths occurring once and the leading ten covering approximately 4%. CDR3 size: 13 residues. V lost 0 bases, J lost 10 bases, and 12 bases lay in between. Germline-derived CDR1 and CDR2 are MNHEY and SVGAGI. This receptor was identified in a man aged 50-59 years with active or convalescent COVID-19. V is TRBV6-5 and J is TRBJ1-2; a possible D gene is TRBD1 (5 bases). The sequencing input was peripheral blood. CDR3: CASSYSLTAHYTF. DNA of the CDR3: TGTGCCAGCAGTTACTCCCTGACAGCGCACTACACCTTC.